The rows below give T cell receptor beta chains drawn from one sample of a study of T cell responses to AZD1222 COVID-19 vaccine. The data were produced by immunoSEQ multiplex PCR, yet TCRdb's version contains in-frame clones alone and is incomplete. Here the sample spans 150,000 to 200,000 clones, just under 90% being singletons. The sequencing here drew on peripheral blood, taken on day 0 of AZD1222 vaccination. The receptors derive from an adult in good health. Both conserved end residues are part of each CDR3. The D gene is left open where the match is weak. The listing skips clone size in some rows; elsewhere it reads once, few, many or a size class.

D gene: .; clone size: .; V gene: TRBV18; J gene: TRBJ2-2; CDR3 protein: CASSPRQDTGELFF; CDR3 DNA: TGTGCCAGCTCACCGAGACAGGACACCGGGGAGCTGTTTTTT
D gene: .; clone size: few; V gene: TRBV27; J gene: TRBJ1-2; CDR3 protein: CASSLRQDTNYGYTF; CDR3 DNA: TGTGCCAGCAGTCTACGACAGGATACTAACTATGGCTACACCTTC
D gene: TRBD1; clone size: .; V gene: TRBV2; J gene: TRBJ2-5; CDR3 protein: CASSLGTGAQETQYF; CDR3 DNA: TGTGCCAGCAGTCTCGGGACAGGGGCGCAAGAGACCCAGTACTTC
D gene: .; clone size: .; V gene: TRBV18; J gene: TRBJ2-5; CDR3 protein: CASSPGGVKFGETQYF; CDR3 DNA: TGTGCCAGCTCACCGGGGGGAGTTAAGTTTGGAGAGACCCAGTACTTC
D gene: .; clone size: .; V gene: TRBV24-1; J gene: TRBJ1-5; CDR3 protein: CATSDSSRGSNQPQHF; CDR3 DNA: TGTGCCACCAGTGACTCTAGCAGGGGAAGCAATCAGCCCCAGCATTTT
D gene: .; clone size: .; V gene: TRBV5-1; J gene: TRBJ1-1; CDR3 protein: CASSIQENTEAFF; CDR3 DNA: TGCGCCAGCAGCATCCAGGAGAACACTGAAGCTTTCTTT
D gene: .; clone size: .; V gene: TRBV11-3; J gene: TRBJ2-2; CDR3 protein: CASSNKPGENTGELFF; CDR3 DNA: TGTGCCAGCAGCAATAAACCGGGGGAGAACACCGGGGAGCTGTTTTTT
D gene: TRBD1; clone size: .; V gene: TRBV24-1; J gene: TRBJ1-4; CDR3 protein: CATSKGQALNEKLFF; CDR3 DNA: TGTGCCACCAGCAAGGGACAGGCCCTTAATGAAAAACTGTTTTTT
D gene: .; clone size: .; V gene: TRBV27; J gene: TRBJ2-5; CDR3 protein: CASSFDRSETQYF; CDR3 DNA: TGTGCCAGCAGTTTTGACAGGTCAGAGACCCAGTACTTC
D gene: .; clone size: .; V gene: TRBV4-3; J gene: TRBJ2-3; CDR3 protein: CASSQAGVGDTQYF; CDR3 DNA: TGCGCCAGCAGCCAAGCAGGGGTTGGAGATACGCAGTATTTT
D gene: TRBD1; clone size: once; V gene: TRBV7-2; J gene: TRBJ1-2; CDR3 protein: CASSLGQTGLGGYTF; CDR3 DNA: TGTGCCAGCAGCTTAGGCCAGACAGGGTTGGGGGGCTACACCTTC
D gene: .; clone size: .; V gene: TRBV9; J gene: TRBJ1-2; CDR3 protein: CASSVDPVMAPNYGYTF; CDR3 DNA: TGTGCCAGCAGCGTAGACCCTGTCATGGCCCCTAACTATGGCTACACCTTC
D gene: TRBD1; clone size: .; V gene: TRBV2; J gene: TRBJ2-3; CDR3 protein: CASGSDRVRDTQYF; CDR3 DNA: TGTGCCAGCGGATCTGACAGGGTCAGAGATACGCAGTATTTT
D gene: .; clone size: .; V gene: TRBV3-1/TRBV3-2; J gene: TRBJ2-7; CDR3 protein: CASSHDTYEQYF; CDR3 DNA: TGTGCCAGCAGCCATGATACCTACGAGCAGTACTTC
D gene: .; clone size: .; V gene: TRBV19; J gene: TRBJ1-4; CDR3 protein: CASSPPEATNEKLFF; CDR3 DNA: TGTGCCAGTAGTCCCCCGGAAGCAACTAATGAAAAACTGTTTTTT
D gene: .; clone size: .; V gene: TRBV10-3; J gene: TRBJ2-7; CDR3 protein: CAMSKGGPYEQYF; CDR3 DNA: TGTGCCATGTCTAAGGGGGGCCCCTACGAGCAGTACTTC
D gene: .; clone size: .; V gene: TRBV5-4; J gene: TRBJ2-2; CDR3 protein: CASSLTRRSHGELFF; CDR3 DNA: TGTGCCAGCAGCTTGACTAGGAGGTCACACGGGGAGCTGTTTTTT
D gene: TRBD1; clone size: .; V gene: TRBV5-1; J gene: TRBJ1-2; CDR3 protein: CASSRDRGSNYGYTF; CDR3 DNA: TGCGCCAGCAGCAGGGACAGAGGAAGTAACTATGGCTACACCTTC
D gene: .; clone size: .; V gene: TRBV7-2; J gene: TRBJ1-5; CDR3 protein: CASSLAENQPQHF; CDR3 DNA: TGTGCCAGCAGCTTAGCAGAAAATCAGCCCCAGCATTTT
D gene: TRBD2; clone size: .; V gene: TRBV12-5; J gene: TRBJ2-2; CDR3 protein: CASGLSSGTTFGELFF; CDR3 DNA: TGTGCTAGTGGTTTGTCTAGCGGGACTACATTCGGGGAGCTGTTTTTT
D gene: TRBD1; clone size: .; V gene: TRBV5-1; J gene: TRBJ1-2; CDR3 protein: CASSYQGAKDYGYTF; CDR3 DNA: TGCGCCAGCAGCTATCAGGGGGCGAAGGACTATGGCTACACCTTC
D gene: .; clone size: once; V gene: TRBV5-1; J gene: TRBJ1-1; CDR3 protein: CASSWDGLNTEAFF; CDR3 DNA: TGCGCCAGCAGCTGGGACGGTTTGAACACTGAAGCTTTCTTT
D gene: TRBD2; clone size: .; V gene: TRBV10-3; J gene: TRBJ2-1; CDR3 protein: CAISNTPRGDNEQFF; CDR3 DNA: TGTGCCATCAGTAACACCCCCCGGGGGGACAATGAGCAGTTCTTC
D gene: TRBD2; clone size: few; V gene: TRBV18; J gene: TRBJ2-7; CDR3 protein: CASSQGREGYEQYF; CDR3 DNA: TGTGCCAGCTCCCAGGGGCGGGAGGGCTACGAGCAGTACTTC
D gene: TRBD1; clone size: .; V gene: TRBV27; J gene: TRBJ1-5; CDR3 protein: CASSDRAVLNQPQHF; CDR3 DNA: TGTGCCAGCAGTGACAGGGCCGTCCTCAATCAGCCCCAGCATTTT
D gene: .; clone size: once; V gene: TRBV6-2/TRBV6-3; J gene: TRBJ1-5; CDR3 protein: CASSHRGGAQPQHF; CDR3 DNA: TGTGCCAGCAGTCACCGGGGCGGCGCTCAGCCCCAGCATTTT
D gene: .; clone size: .; V gene: TRBV21-1; J gene: TRBJ2-1; CDR3 protein: CASSKILTPRKVLQFF; CDR3 DNA: TGTGCCAGCAGCAAAATCCTGACGCCCCGTAAGGTATTGCAGTTCTTC
D gene: TRBD2; clone size: once; V gene: TRBV28; J gene: TRBJ2-3; CDR3 protein: CASIPGLATSTDTQYF; CDR3 DNA: TGTGCCAGCATTCCGGGACTAGCGACTAGCACAGATACGCAGTATTTT
D gene: TRBD1; clone size: .; V gene: TRBV28; J gene: TRBJ1-4; CDR3 protein: CASSFTRGSYEKLFF; CDR3 DNA: TGTGCCAGCAGTTTCACCAGGGGGTCCTATGAAAAACTGTTTTTT
D gene: .; clone size: .; V gene: TRBV24-1; J gene: TRBJ1-4; CDR3 protein: CATSDPGRTNEKLFF; CDR3 DNA: TGTGCCACCAGTGATCCGGGGAGGACTAATGAAAAACTGTTTTTT
D gene: TRBD2; clone size: .; V gene: TRBV7-8; J gene: TRBJ2-7; CDR3 protein: CASSLGAPGGYSYEQYF; CDR3 DNA: TGTGCCAGCAGCTTGGGGGCACCGGGAGGGTACTCTTACGAGCAGTACTTC
D gene: .; clone size: .; V gene: TRBV7-9; J gene: TRBJ1-1; CDR3 protein: CASSLARGEAFF; CDR3 DNA: TGTGCCAGCAGCTTAGCTAGAGGGGAAGCTTTCTTT
D gene: .; clone size: .; V gene: TRBV11-2; J gene: TRBJ2-7; CDR3 protein: CASSLHGAVSYEQYF; CDR3 DNA: TGTGCCAGCAGCTTACACGGGGCAGTCTCCTACGAGCAGTACTTC
D gene: TRBD1; clone size: .; V gene: TRBV6-6; J gene: TRBJ1-6; CDR3 protein: CATRTGVINSPLHF; CDR3 DNA: TGTGCCACCAGGACAGGGGTAATCAATTCACCCCTCCACTTT
D gene: .; clone size: .; V gene: TRBV29-1; J gene: TRBJ1-1; CDR3 protein: CSALGQMNTEAFF; CDR3 DNA: TGCAGCGCCCTTGGACAGATGAACACTGAAGCTTTCTTT
D gene: TRBD1; clone size: .; V gene: TRBV7-9; J gene: TRBJ2-5; CDR3 protein: CASSLSGQGAKETQYF; CDR3 DNA: TGTGCCAGCAGCTTATCGGGACAGGGGGCGAAAGAGACCCAGTACTTC
D gene: .; clone size: .; V gene: TRBV7-2; J gene: TRBJ2-7; CDR3 protein: CASSLHRIDSYEQYF; CDR3 DNA: TGTGCCAGCAGCTTACACAGGATCGACTCCTACGAGCAGTACTTC
D gene: TRBD1; clone size: .; V gene: TRBV2; J gene: TRBJ1-2; CDR3 protein: CASRDRGNYGYTF; CDR3 DNA: TGTGCCAGCCGGGACAGGGGAAATTATGGCTACACCTTC
D gene: .; clone size: .; V gene: TRBV7-9; J gene: TRBJ1-3; CDR3 protein: CASSPGGTTGNTIYF; CDR3 DNA: TGTGCCAGCAGCCCTGGGGGGACGACTGGAAACACCATATATTTT
D gene: .; clone size: .; V gene: TRBV5-1; J gene: TRBJ2-6; CDR3 protein: CASSAGGANVLTF; CDR3 DNA: TGCGCCAGCAGCGCGGGTGGGGCCAACGTCCTGACTTTC
D gene: .; clone size: .; V gene: TRBV1; J gene: TRBJ2-5; CDR3 protein: CTSSPKKPLAGAPIETQYF; CDR3 DNA: TGCACCAGCAGCCCAAAAAAACCACTAGCGGGAGCCCCCATAGAGACCCAGTACTTC
D gene: .; clone size: .; V gene: TRBV3-1/TRBV3-2; J gene: TRBJ2-7; CDR3 protein: CASSQGGLGYQYF; CDR3 DNA: TGTGCCAGCAGTCAAGGGGGGCTCGGTTATCAGTACTTC